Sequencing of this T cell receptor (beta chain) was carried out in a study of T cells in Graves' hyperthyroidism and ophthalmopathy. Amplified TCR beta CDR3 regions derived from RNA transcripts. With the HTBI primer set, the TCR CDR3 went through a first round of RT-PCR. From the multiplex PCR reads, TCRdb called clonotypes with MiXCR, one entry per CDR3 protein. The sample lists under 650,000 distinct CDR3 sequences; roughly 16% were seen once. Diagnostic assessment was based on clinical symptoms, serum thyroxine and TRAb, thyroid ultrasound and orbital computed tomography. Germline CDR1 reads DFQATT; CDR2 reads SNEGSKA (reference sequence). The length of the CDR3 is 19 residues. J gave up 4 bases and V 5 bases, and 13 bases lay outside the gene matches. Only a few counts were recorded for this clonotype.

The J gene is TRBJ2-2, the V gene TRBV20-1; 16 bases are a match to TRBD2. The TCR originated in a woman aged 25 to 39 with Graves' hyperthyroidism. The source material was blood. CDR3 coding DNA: TGCAGTGCTTTTAACCTGGGACTAGCGGGAGGGCCAAGCACCGGGGAGCTGTTTTTT. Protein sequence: CSAFNLGLAGGPSTGELFF.